This is a list of T cell receptor beta chains from one sample in a study of Ad26.COV2.S vaccination and SARS-CoV-2 variants. Libraries were prepared by immunoSEQ multiplex PCR; TCRdb keeps only in-frame clonotypes and omits some of them. The sample holds some 340,000 clones, roughly 80% seen once. Sequencing used peripheral blood, obtained in a trial of Ad26.COV2.S vaccine versus placebo. Every receptor here comes from a person aged 18-65 years who received the Ad26.COV2.S COVID-19 vaccine or a placebo. Each CDR3 is given with its conserved first and last residue. The order of the fields is clone size, J gene, V gene, D gene, CDR3 DNA, CDR3 protein. A D gene is named only where the DNA matches it firmly. For some rows the clone size is stated as once, few or many, or as a class when expanded; others skip it.

-	TRBJ2-5	TRBV19	-	TGTGCCAGTAGTATTCTTTCCAATGGGGAGGAGACCCAGTACTTC	CASSILSNGEETQYF
-	TRBJ1-5	TRBV7-9	-	TGTGCCAGCAGCTTATTTGTCGTGCCGGGGAAGGGAAGCAATCAGCCCCAGCATTTT	CASSLFVVPGKGSNQPQHF
-	TRBJ2-5	TRBV21-1	-	TGTGCCAGCAGCCCCACCCTTCGCGAGACCCAGTACTTC	CASSPTLRETQYF
-	TRBJ1-6	TRBV10-2	TRBD1	TGCGCCAGCACCTTGGAGCAGGGGGCCGGTAATTCACCCCTCCACTTT	CASTLEQGAGNSPLHF
-	TRBJ2-3	TRBV5-5	-	TGTGCCAGCAGCTTGTCCCCCCGCGATACGCAGTATTTT	CASSLSPRDTQYF
-	TRBJ2-7	TRBV5-5	-	TGTGCCAGCAGCTTGGAGGGAGGAGCGGAGCAGTACTTC	CASSLEGGAEQYF
-	TRBJ1-5	TRBV7-6	-	TGTGCCAGCAGCTTAGCGAGAGGGATTAGCAATCAGCCCCAGCATTTT	CASSLARGISNQPQHF
few	TRBJ1-5	TRBV7-2	-	TGTGCCAGCAGCTTAGATCCCAATCAGCCCCAGCATTTT	CASSLDPNQPQHF
-	TRBJ1-1	TRBV5-1	-	TGCGCCAGCAGCTTGGATGAGCGGGAAGCTTTCTTT	CASSLDEREAFF
-	TRBJ1-6	TRBV19	TRBD1	TGTGCCAGTAGTATGCGGGACAGGGATAATTCACCCCTCCACTTT	CASSMRDRDNSPLHF
-	TRBJ2-1	TRBV7-3	TRBD2	TGTGCCAGCAGCCCCCTCCCGGGACTAGCGGGGGCTGAGCAGTTCTTC	CASSPLPGLAGAEQFF
-	TRBJ1-5	TRBV6-5	-	TGTGCCAGCACGACAATCGGGGAGGGCAATCAGCCCCAGCATTTT	CASTTIGEGNQPQHF
-	TRBJ2-1	TRBV7-6	TRBD1	TGTGCCAGCAGCTGGGACTTCCTGGGGACAGGGGACAATGAGCAGTTCTTC	CASSWDFLGTGDNEQFF
-	TRBJ1-2	TRBV5-4	-	TGTGCCAGCAGCTCCTCCCCGGCCAGTAACTATGGCTACACCTTC	CASSSSPASNYGYTF
-	TRBJ1-6	TRBV15	-	TGTGCCACCAGCAGGGTGCAGGGGATCTCACCCCTCCACTTT	CATSRVQGISPLHF
once	TRBJ1-5	TRBV12-5	-	TGTGCTAGTGGTTTAGATAGCAATCAGCCCCAGCATTTT	CASGLDSNQPQHF
many	TRBJ1-1	TRBV7-2	-	TGTGCCAGCAGCTTGAGAGGGGGCACTGAAGCTTTCTTT	CASSLRGGTEAFF
-	TRBJ2-2	TRBV28	-	TGTGCCAGCAGTTTCACGACCGGGGAGCTGTTTTTT	CASSFTTGELFF
-	TRBJ2-3	TRBV19	TRBD2	TGTGCCAGTAGTACCAGAGCGGGGGCTAGCACAGATACGCAGTATTTT	CASSTRAGASTDTQYF
-	TRBJ2-7	TRBV7-2	TRBD2	TGTGCCAGCAGCTTAGGGGCGGGGGGGATTTACGAGCAGTACTTC	CASSLGAGGIYEQYF
-	TRBJ1-2	TRBV5-5	TRBD1	TGTGCCAGCAGCCAGACAGGGACCCACTATGGCTACACCTTC	CASSQTGTHYGYTF
-	TRBJ1-1	TRBV7-8	-	TGTGCCAGCAGCTTAGTTTTTGGGTGGACTCAGGGCGCAACTGAAGCTTTCTTT	CASSLVFGWTQGATEAFF
-	TRBJ2-7	TRBV7-2	TRBD2	TGTGCCAGCAGCTTGGAGGGACTAGCGGGGGCCTACGAGCAGTACTTC	CASSLEGLAGAYEQYF
once	TRBJ2-3	TRBV7-2	-	TGTGCCAGCAGCTTAGGAATCTCCGTTCACACAGATACGCAGTATTTT	CASSLGISVHTDTQYF
few	TRBJ1-2	TRBV27	-	TGTGCCAGCAAGCCCCCCGCTAACTATGGCTACACCTTC	CASKPPANYGYTF
-	TRBJ2-1	TRBV11-1	-	TGTGCCAGCAGCTTACTGCTAAGCTCCTACAATGAGCAGTTCTTC	CASSLLLSSYNEQFF
-	TRBJ2-1	TRBV6-5	TRBD2	TGTGCCAGCAGCGGGGGGTCCTACAATGAGCAGTTCTTC	CASSGGSYNEQFF
-	TRBJ2-3	TRBV28	TRBD2	TGTGCCAGCCCCCCTGCGGGGGGCACAGATACGCAGTATTTT	CASPPAGGTDTQYF
few	TRBJ1-6	TRBV29-1	-	TGCAGCCCGTGGGCCGAGAATTCACCCCTCCACTTT	CSPWAENSPLHF
-	TRBJ2-5	TRBV11-3	-	TGTGCCAGCAACACAAACGGGGCGGGCCAAGAGACCCAGTACTTC	CASNTNGAGQETQYF
-	TRBJ2-1	TRBV5-1	TRBD2	TGCGCCAGCAGCTTCGGACTAGCGGCCTCCTACAATGAGCAGTTCTTC	CASSFGLAASYNEQFF
-	TRBJ2-5	TRBV5-1	-	TGCGCCAGCAGCCTCCTTGGTAGGAGGGCCCAAGAGACCCAGTACTTC	CASSLLGRRAQETQYF
-	TRBJ2-5	TRBV11-3	TRBD2	TGTGCCAGCAGCTCAGGAGGGACTAGCGGTGTCCAAGAGACCCAGTACTTC	CASSSGGTSGVQETQYF
once	TRBJ1-1	TRBV3-1/TRBV3-2	-	TGTGCCAGCAGCCCGACGACAGGAGAAGCTTTCTTT	CASSPTTGEAFF
-	TRBJ1-4	TRBV5-1	-	TGCGCCAGCAGCTCGGCGGACACTCCCGTGATAACAACTAATGAAAAACTGTTTTTT	CASSSADTPVITTNEKLFF
once	TRBJ1-1	TRBV19	TRBD1	TGTGCCAGTAGTATGACAGGGATGAACACTGAAGCTTTCTTT	CASSMTGMNTEAFF
-	TRBJ2-3	TRBV3-1/TRBV3-2	-	TGTGCCAGCAGCCAAGAGCTCAATACGCAGTATTTT	CASSQELNTQYF
-	TRBJ2-5	TRBV4-1	-	TGCGCCAGCAGCCAAGCCGGGGGCAGGGAAGAGACCCAGTACTTC	CASSQAGGREETQYF
-	TRBJ2-2	TRBV5-4	TRBD2	TGTGCCAGCAGCTTTTTACTAGCGGGGGTACGCTCCGGGGAGCTGTTTTTT	CASSFLLAGVRSGELFF
-	TRBJ1-1	TRBV18	-	TGTGCCAGCTCACTGGGAGGGAGCAGTAGCACTGAAGCTTTCTTT	CASSLGGSSSTEAFF
-	TRBJ1-6	TRBV6-5	TRBD1	TGTGCCAGCAGTCCCCCCGGGACAGGGTTACCACCCCTCCACTTT	CASSPPGTGLPPLHF
once	TRBJ1-6	TRBV5-1	TRBD1	TGCGCCAGCAGCTTGGTCGGGACAGGGCATAATTCACCCCTCCACTTT	CASSLVGTGHNSPLHF